One T cell receptor (beta chain) is described in this entry. Assay: immunoSEQ multiplex PCR; the TCRdb copy retains only in-frame clones and omits some. The sample holds about 120,000 clones, 80% to 90% seen once. The data originate from a study of blood T cell repertoires in COVID-19. Turning to the study itself: From T cells, B-cell-depleted T cells, or PBMCs came the material, which was cDNA or gDNA.

V gave up 2 bases and J gave up 4 bases; unmatched junction bases: 1. CDR3 length: 13 residues. Per the germline V gene, CDR1 is LNHDA and CDR2 is SQIVND (reference sequence). The sequencing input was peripheral blood. The V gene is TRBV19, the J gene TRBJ2-5; 7 positions match TRBD1. This TCR derives from a man aged 35-49 years with acute or convalescent COVID-19. The DNA of the CDR3 is TGTGCCAGTAGTATAACAGGGGTAGAGACCCAGTACTTC. It codes for CASSITGVETQYF.